This TCR beta chain was recovered during a study of PD-1 blockade in classical Hodgkin lymphoma. Study-wide results and limits: Reports indicated that newly diagnosed patients had lower baseline TCR diversity than healthy donors did. The authors have not defined what causes the repertoire differences, possibly disease activity or prior therapy.

Only in-frame clones appear in the TCRdb table, and some are missing; sequencing was by immunoSEQ multiplex PCR. The sample lists some 16,000 clones; approximately 92% were seen once. Documented time point: newly diagnosed, previously untreated cHL patient sample. Purified CD4+ T cells were obtained from thawed PBMCs through magnetic negative selection. PBMCs from untreated, newly diagnosed classical Hodgkin lymphoma were comparison samples. In this sample, this clone turned up once. Antigen specificity is unknown. The CDR3 has 15 residues. J was trimmed by 4 bases and V by 4 bases; bases with no gene match: 7. CDR1 is SGHRS and CDR2 is YFSETQ in the germline V gene.

The receptor's source is a human donor with classical Hodgkin lymphoma. Sequencing was carried out using CD4+ T cells from blood. The V gene is TRBV5-1, the J gene TRBJ2-1; the match to TRBD1 covers 8 bases. CDR3 nucleotide sequence: TGCGCCAGCAGCCCACCGGGACAGGTGTACAATGAGCAGTTCTTC. Translated, it gives CASSPPGQVYNEQFF.